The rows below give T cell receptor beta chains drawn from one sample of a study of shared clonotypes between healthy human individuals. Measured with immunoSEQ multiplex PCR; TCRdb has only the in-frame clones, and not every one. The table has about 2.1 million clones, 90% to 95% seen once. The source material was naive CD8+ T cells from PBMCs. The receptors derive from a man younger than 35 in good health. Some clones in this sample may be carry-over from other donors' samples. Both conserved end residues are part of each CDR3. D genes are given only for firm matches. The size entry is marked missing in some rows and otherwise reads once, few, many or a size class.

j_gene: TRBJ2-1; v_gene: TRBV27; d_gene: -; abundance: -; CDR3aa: CASSLDGDYNEQFF
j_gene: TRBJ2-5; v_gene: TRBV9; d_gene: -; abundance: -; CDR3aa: CASSGLGTSKGSQETQYF
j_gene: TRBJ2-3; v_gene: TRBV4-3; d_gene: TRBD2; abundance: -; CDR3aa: CASSPSGRTTDTQYF
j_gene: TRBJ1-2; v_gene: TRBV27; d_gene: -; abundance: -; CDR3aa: CASSSLPPIYGYTF
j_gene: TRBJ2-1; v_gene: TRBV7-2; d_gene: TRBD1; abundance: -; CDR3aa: CASSLGWTGESPEQFF
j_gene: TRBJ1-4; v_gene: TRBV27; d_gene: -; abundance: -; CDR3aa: CASSFGGAGEKLFF
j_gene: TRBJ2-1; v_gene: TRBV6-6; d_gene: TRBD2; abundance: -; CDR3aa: CASSYPRSGGDNEQFF
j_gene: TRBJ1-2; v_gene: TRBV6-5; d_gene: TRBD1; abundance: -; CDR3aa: CASSYSRQGGYYGYTF
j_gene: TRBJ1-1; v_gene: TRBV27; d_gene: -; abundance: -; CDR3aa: CASSFKPPTPAPTEAFF
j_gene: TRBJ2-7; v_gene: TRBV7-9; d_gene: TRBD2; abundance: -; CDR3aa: CASSYGRGVSYEQYF
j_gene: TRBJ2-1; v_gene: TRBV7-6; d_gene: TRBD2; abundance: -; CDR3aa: CASSPGTTEQFF
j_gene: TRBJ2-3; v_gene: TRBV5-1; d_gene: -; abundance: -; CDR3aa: CASSLRRESSTDTQYF
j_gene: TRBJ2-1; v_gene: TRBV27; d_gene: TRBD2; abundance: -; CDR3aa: CASSLTSFGEQFF
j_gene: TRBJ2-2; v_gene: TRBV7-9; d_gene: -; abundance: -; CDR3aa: CASSLDSNTGELFF
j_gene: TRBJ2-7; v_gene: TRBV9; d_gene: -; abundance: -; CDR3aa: CASSLIGGYEQYF
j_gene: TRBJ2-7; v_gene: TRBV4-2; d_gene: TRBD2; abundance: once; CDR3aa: CASSQGAGGFYEQYF
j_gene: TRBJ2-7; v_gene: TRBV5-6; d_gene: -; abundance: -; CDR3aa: CASSLTSSYEQYF
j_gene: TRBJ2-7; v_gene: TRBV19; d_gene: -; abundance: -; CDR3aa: CASSPSHRDFFYEQYF
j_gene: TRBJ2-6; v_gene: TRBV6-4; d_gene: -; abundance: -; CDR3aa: CASPAVLTF
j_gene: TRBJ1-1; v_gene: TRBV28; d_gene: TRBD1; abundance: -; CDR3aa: CASSLFPPGQMNTEAFF
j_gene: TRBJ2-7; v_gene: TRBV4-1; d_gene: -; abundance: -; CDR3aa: CASSQGVDDEQYF
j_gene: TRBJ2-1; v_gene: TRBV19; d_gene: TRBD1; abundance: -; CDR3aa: CASAIRGPYNEQFF
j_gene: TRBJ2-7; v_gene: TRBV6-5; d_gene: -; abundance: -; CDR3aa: CASSSRGLLNEQYF
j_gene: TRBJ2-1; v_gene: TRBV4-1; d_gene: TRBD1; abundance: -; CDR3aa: CASSRILGQGAHNEQFF